Below, 25 T cell receptor beta chains from the same sample are listed, as sequenced in a study of graft-versus-host responses after intestinal transplantation. Clones were read by immunoSEQ multiplex PCR, and TCRdb kept only the in-frame ones, dropping some. Among 70,000 or so clones listed, 75% to 90% were seen once. No antigen is known for these receptors. The source was unstimulated CD4+ T cells sorted from spleen or lymph node cells, collected before transplant. These receptors originate from a human donor who was the organ donor for an intestinal transplant.

V is TRBV11-2 and J is TRBJ2-2; TRBD1 matches at 9 bases. CDR3 length: 16 residues. The junction had 4 bases not matched to a gene; V was cut back by 3 bases and J by 2 bases. Germline lookup yields CDR1 SGHAT and CDR2 FQNNGV. For the CDR3, the DNA is TGTGCCAGCAGCTTGGGACAGGGCTCAAACACCGGGGAGCTGTTTTTT. Translating gives CASSLGQGSNTGELFF.

This clone was counted between two and nine times. This chain uses TRBV5-8 with TRBJ1-1; D is ambiguous. V shed 1 base and J shed 4 bases, with 8 bases lying between them. There are 13 residues in the CDR3. Germline V gene sequence: CDR1 SGHTS, CDR2 YDEGEE. The CDR3 nucleotides are TGTGCCAGCAGCTTGTTGAGTGGCACTGAAGCTTTCTTT. As protein: CASSLLSGTEAFF.

The rearrangement uses TRBV18 and TRBJ2-1, with TRBD2 matching 8 bases. Looked up from germline, CDR1 is KGHSH and CDR2 is LQKENI. The CDR3 spans 15 residues. V lost 5 bases to trimming and J lost 0 bases; unmatched junction nucleotides: 3. CDR3 amino acids: CASSVAGSSYNEQFF. The CDR3 region has the DNA TGTGCCAGCTCAGTAGCGGGGAGCTCCTACAATGAGCAGTTCTTC.

The rearrangement joins TRBV27 to TRBJ1-4; D gene unclear. The germline gives CDR1 MNHEY, CDR2 SMNVEV (reference sequence). V lost 7 bases and J lost 0, with 18 bases in between. The CDR3 has 17 amino acids. CDR3 in DNA: TGTGCCAGCAATCCGTTCGGCAGGTTGACAACTAATGAAAAACTGTTTTTT. It encodes CASNPFGRLTTNEKLFF.

This clone has only a few counts. V and J are TRBV6-5 and TRBJ1-6, with TRBD1 as a possible D gene (6 bases). Per germline, CDR1 MNHEY and CDR2 SVGAGI. The CDR3 spans 14 residues. The V end lost 8 bases, the J end lost 7 bases, and 15 bases lay between the germline ends. CDR3 protein: CASLPIRGNSPLHF. The CDR3 nucleotides are TGTGCCAGCCTTCCGATAAGGGGGAATTCACCCCTCCACTTT.

Notes on this clone: At one end, the junction sequence differs from germline, possibly due to a read error. V gene TRBV28 combines with J gene TRBJ1-1, with D unclear. Germline CDR1 reads MDHEN; CDR2 reads SYDVKM. This CDR3 spans 13 amino acids. CDR3 protein: CASSLVSPPEAFF. CDR3 bases: TGTGCCAGCAGTTTAGTGTCCCCACCTGAGGCTTTCTTT.

This chain links TRBV5-4 with TRBJ2-1; D gene ambiguous. CDR1 and CDR2 from the germline V gene are SGHNT and YYREEE (reference sequence). The ends were cut back, 0 bases at V and 6 bases at J, with 13 bases in the middle. This CDR3 spans 15 amino acids. The DNA of the CDR3 is TGTGCCAGCAGCTTGGTCTCCCAGGCCCCCAATGAGCAGTTCTTC. It yields the protein CASSLVSQAPNEQFF.

V and J are TRBV27 and TRBJ2-5; a possible D gene is TRBD1 (6 bases). Between the trimmed V and J ends, which lost 3 bases and 6 bases, there was a span of 20 bases. CDR1 is MNHEY, CDR2 SMNVEV, per germline (reference sequence). CDR3 length: 16 residues. CDR3 in amino acids: CASSFPDRWVGKTQYF. The CDR3 bases are TGTGCCAGCAGTTTTCCCGACAGGTGGGTCGGAAAGACCCAGTACTTC.

The sample holds one count of this clone. The chain combines TRBV6-5 with TRBJ1-1; D is perhaps TRBD1 (6 bases). This CDR3 is 15 amino acids long. Germline loops: CDR1 MNHEY, CDR2 SVGAGI. V was shortened by 0 bases and J by 5 bases, with 13 bases between the two germline ends. The CDR3 sequence: CASSYSNLGATEAFF. The CDR3, as DNA: TGTGCCAGCAGTTACTCGAATCTGGGGGCGACTGAAGCTTTCTTT.

The CDR3 loop reads CASSTIDRKYNEQFF. CDR3 DNA sequence: TGTGCCAGCAGTACAATTGACAGGAAATACAATGAGCAGTTCTTC. This rearrangement joins TRBV27 to TRBJ2-1; TRBD1 might be the D (6 bases). V was shortened by 5 bases and J by 4 bases, with 15 bases between the two germline ends. CDR1 MNHEY and CDR2 SMNVEV come from the germline V gene (reference sequence). This CDR3 has 15 residues.

The chain has TRBV7-8 and TRBJ2-1, with a tentative D call TRBD2 (6 bases). CDR3 length equals 15 residues. V was trimmed by 4 bases and J by 8 bases, leaving 18 bases between them. Germline lookup yields CDR1 SGHVS and CDR2 FQNEAQ. CDR3: CASSWEGTGVDEQFF. For the CDR3, the DNA is TGTGCCAGCAGCTGGGAAGGGACTGGTGTGGATGAGCAGTTCTTC.

The chain has TRBV25-1 and TRBJ1-6; 7 nucleotides align to TRBD1. Germline V gene lookup returns CDR1 MGHDK and CDR2 SYGVNS. V was pared by 2 bases and J by 5 bases, with 6 bases of the junction left unmatched. The CDR3 is made up of 16 amino acids. CDR3 nucleotides: TGTGCCAGCAGTGAACTAGGACAGGCTAATAATTCACCCCTCCACTTT. Translated, it gives CASSELGQANNSPLHF.

The chain recombines TRBV21-1 with TRBJ2-7; TRBD1, as called in the table, went unchecked against the DNA. TRBV21-1 is a known pseudogene. The CDR3 totals 13 residues. The CDR3 here is CASSSRTDYEQYV. CDR3 bases: TGTGCCAGCAGCAGTCGGACAGACTACGAGCAGTACGTC.

The rearrangement links TRBV7-8 to TRBJ1-2, with D perhaps matching TRBD1 (6 bases). V lost 1 base and J 5 bases, leaving 11 bases between the germline ends. This CDR3 has 14 residues. The V gene's germline CDR1 is SGHVS and CDR2 FQNEAQ. CDR3 sequence reads: CASSLDRVQYGYTF. The CDR3 nucleotides read TGTGCCAGCAGCTTAGACAGGGTCCAATATGGCTACACCTTC.

In nucleotides, the CDR3 is TGTGCCAGCTCACCGGGAGGAGCTAGCAATCAGCCCCAGCATTTT. Translating it yields CASSPGGASNQPQHF. The V call is TRBV18, the J call TRBJ1-5; D remains unclear. This CDR3 is built from 15 residues. Trimming stripped 3 bases from V and 0 bases from J, with 9 bases between. Germline loops: CDR1 KGHSH, CDR2 LQKENI.

V is TRBV28 and J is TRBJ2-3; possibly TRBD1 for D (5 bases). Germline CDR1 reads MDHEN; CDR2 reads SYDVKM. This CDR3 is built from 14 residues. V shed 5 bases and J shed 6 bases, with 15 bases lying between them. DNA for the CDR3: TGTGCCAGCAGTGACCTAGGGAAGGGGGATACGCAGTATTTT. Translated: CASSDLGKGDTQYF.

The chain uses TRBV5-4 and TRBJ2-1, with 8 bases matching TRBD2. CDR3 length: 15 amino acids. Germline V gives CDR1 SGHNT, CDR2 YYREEE (reference sequence). V lost 2 bases, J lost 11 bases, and 12 bases stayed unmatched. CDR3 in DNA: TGTGCCAGCAGCTTTCCTGACGGGGGGGTAACAAAGCAGTTCTTC. This gives the protein CASSFPDGGVTKQFF.

This rearrangement joins TRBV18 to TRBJ1-2; D is undetermined. Trimming took off 2 bases at V and 8 bases at J, with 12 bases between the two ends. This CDR3 spans 13 amino acids. Germline V gene lookup returns CDR1 KGHSH and CDR2 LQKENI. The CDR3 sequence is CASSPETGQGYTF. The CDR3 DNA is TGTGCCAGCTCACCAGAGACGGGTCAGGGCTACACCTTC.

The rearrangement links TRBV19 to TRBJ1-1; TRBD1 matches 11 bases. The CDR3 contains 13 residues. Germline loops: CDR1 LNHDA, CDR2 SQIVND (reference sequence). The V segment lost 4 bases and the J segment 11 bases; nucleotides outside the gene matches: 6. This CDR3 is CASSTGQGARAFF. In DNA, the CDR3 is TGTGCCAGTAGTACCGGACAGGGGGCGCGTGCTTTCTTT.

The chain links TRBV28 to TRBJ2-3; tentatively, D is TRBD2 (7 bases). Deletions cut 11 bases from V and 4 bases from J, with 13 bases between. The CDR3 contains 12 residues. Germline V gives CDR1 MDHEN, CDR2 SYDVKM. CDR3 sequence (DNA): TGTGCCTCAAGGGGGGGCGCAGATACGCAGTATTTT. The encoded protein is CASRGGADTQYF.

This rearrangement joins TRBV4-3 to TRBJ1-2, with 10 bases identical to TRBD1. This CDR3 is 16 amino acids long. J was trimmed by 6 bases and V by 0 bases; bases with no gene match: 7. Germline loops: CDR1 LGHNA, CDR2 YSLEER. CDR3 sequence: CASSQDLTGGRDGYTF. CDR3 DNA: TGCGCCAGCAGCCAAGACTTGACAGGGGGCAGGGATGGCTACACCTTC.

This clone was recorded only once. The chain links TRBV15 to TRBJ2-1, with 10 bases identical to TRBD1. Germline CDR1 and CDR2: LNHNV and YYDKDF (reference sequence). This CDR3 comprises 16 residues. V shed 5 bases, J shed 5 bases, and the junction held 9 bases outside the gene matches. CDR3 nucleotides: TGTGCCACCAGCGGGGCGGGACAGGGGAAACACAATGAGCAGTTCTTC. This sequence encodes CATSGAGQGKHNEQFF.

This clone was seen just once. The CDR3 DNA is TGTGCCAGCAGCTACGGGACAGGGTATTCACCCCTCCACTTT. Encoded protein: CASSYGTGYSPLHF. The gene calls are TRBV7-2 and TRBJ1-6; 9 positions agree with TRBD1. The trim removed 4 bases at V and 8 bases at J, leaving 3 bases unmatched. The CDR3 is 14 residues long. Per germline, CDR1 SGHTA and CDR2 FQGNSA.

Only one count was recorded for this clone. The chain employs TRBV7-2 and TRBJ2-3, with 15 bases that match TRBD2. V lost 5 bases, J lost 5 bases, and 5 bases stayed unmatched. Looked up from germline, CDR1 is SGHTA and CDR2 is FQGNSA. The CDR3 extends over 16 amino acids. The CDR3 region is CASSRTSGGARDTQYF. In DNA, the CDR3 is TGTGCCAGCAGCAGGACTAGCGGGGGGGCCCGAGATACGCAGTATTTT.

This sequence joins TRBV5-6 and TRBJ1-5; D gene uncertain. CDR1 SGHDT and CDR2 YYEEEE come from the germline V gene. Trimming shortened V by 4 bases and J by 6 bases, and 17 bases separated the two germline ends. The CDR3 sequence is 15 residues long. The CDR3 coding sequence is TGTGCCAGCAGCCGGCGGAGCACTGCTCGTCAGCCCCAGCATTTT. Amino acid sequence: CASSRRSTARQPQHF.